Sequencing of this T cell receptor beta chain was carried out in a study of identical twins (dated by TCRdb to 2015 to 2016). Some background on the complete study: To test whether fetal clonotypes persist, this study deep-sequenced TCR alpha and beta repertoires from monozygotic twins, from unrelated adults of various ages, and from cord blood. Replicate twin experiments were performed at different times using different library preparation protocols to rule out contamination.

Broad study findings and their caveats: Because the same donors could not be followed over many years, conclusions were based on cross-sectional statistical analysis. Out-of-frame TCR alpha sharing in monozygotic twins was systematically underestimated by recombination models, whereas sharing between unrelated individuals was in agreement with the recombination models. The excess sharing between twins in beta out-of-frame sequences was weaker because fewer shared sequences reduced the signal-to-noise ratio. Out-of-frame TCR alpha sequences shared between twins showed an excess of low generation-probability sequences compared with coincidental sharing between unrelated individuals. Invariant T cells such as MAIT and iNKT could partly confound zero-insertion analyses, though diverse VJ usage argued against this for most clonotypes. Fewer insertions were carried by abundant cord blood beta clonotypes, a similar but weaker trend appeared in young adult naive repertoires, and no such trend appeared in memory repertoires.

As concerns this clonotype: Its antigen has not been determined. Base quality data are lacking; no much larger clone is found one base away.

A distance of 7 bases separates the germline ends of V and J, which lose 6 bases and 2 bases respectively. The CDR3 sequence holds 12 residues, the cysteine and phenylalanine included. Here the CDR3 DNA is all that survives: 36 bases in frame from base 1. Reading the germline V gene (reference sequence) gives CDR1 SEHNR and CDR2 FQNEAQ. The method behind the library was 5' RACE. Reads for this sample came from an Illumina HiSeq 2000. Template switching added a universal primer binding site, and the final cDNA carried a unique molecular identifier that allowed TCR cDNA molecules to be counted accurately. Specific primers in the conserved constant-segment region were used to synthesize first-strand cDNA for the TCR alpha and beta chains. To control for contamination, every cDNA library was double barcoded, receiving both a SMART-Mk sample barcode and Illumina barcodes. TruSeq adapter sequences along with Illumina sample barcodes were introduced in two successive PCR steps. The TCR alpha and beta cDNA libraries were sequenced on the Illumina HiSeq platform using custom primers. In the authors' own workflow: Raw reads were processed with MiGEC to extract unique molecular identifiers, and MiXCR was used to determine CDR3 positions. Recombination models were inferred per individual with the repgenHMM and IGoR tools using an EM algorithm. Shared clonotype analysis was performed with the tcR package in R, normalizing sharing by the product of cloneset sizes. To study raw recombination without the effects of thymic and clonal selection, out-of-frame nonproductive sequences were analyzed. Using fastp at Q25 and MiXCR, TCRdb reprocessed the public reads and kept productive beta chains. Rows with one shared CDR3 protein collapse into an entry with the most common genes and DNA. These V and J calls rely on TCRdb rather than the paper's analysis. The sample table shows some 690,000 distinct CDR3 sequences, and about 20% are seen once. About 4.5% of the sample is held by the ten biggest clonotypes.

Every donor in the study was a healthy Caucasian. The twin cohort comprised three pairs of female monozygotic twins, all aged roughly 18 to 30 years. The RNA used for TCR libraries was isolated from peripheral blood mononuclear cells. These data are also associated with another study on T cells expressing NK-cell markers. As described in the second report: Three sorted T-cell subsets (CD3+CD56+NKG2C+, CD3+CD56+NKG2C- and CD3+CD56-NKG2C+) from roughly 8 donors had their TCR beta-chain repertoires profiled. Seven of the eight sequenced donors were HCMV-seropositive and one was HCMV-seronegative. To restrict sorting to alphabetaTCR-expressing T cells, an anti-gammadeltaTCR antibody was added in several experiments. For about 6 donors, the dominant CD3+CD56+NKG2C+ clonotypes were among the top 10 CD8+ clonotypes and accounted for roughly 1.0-8% of CD8+ T cells. Those dominant clonotypes were again the most abundant among CD3+CD56-NKG2C+ cells in a few donors, at roughly 25-60.1%. Whether the expanded NKG2C-expressing T cell clones were specific for HCMV antigens was left unclear. Randomly selected healthy volunteers, three men and five women, were used as the eight sequenced donors. To determine HCMV serostatus, a commercial ELISA kit was used to detect HCMV-specific IgG in serum. For more than 5 donors, unsorted PBMC were also used to sequence bulk peripheral blood T-cell repertoires. MIGEC handled demultiplexing of the reads and grouping by UMI, while MiTCR was used to assemble and quantify clonotypes. To remove erroneous sequences, TCR cDNA sequences were retained only when supported by two or more reads. Downstream repertoire analysis used the tcR package, and clonotypes were matched across fractions by CDR3 nucleotide sequence plus V segment. VDJmatch was used to annotate antigen specificity against VDJdb, with one amino acid substitution allowed in CDR3.

The sequence was collected from a woman aged 18-29 years in good health. What was sequenced was PBMCs. The chain employs TRBV7-9 and TRBJ1-2; no D gene call is confident. The CDR3 reads as follows: CASSRPNYGYTF. Read as DNA, the sequence is TGTGCCAGCAGTCGCCCAAACTATGGCTACACCTTC.